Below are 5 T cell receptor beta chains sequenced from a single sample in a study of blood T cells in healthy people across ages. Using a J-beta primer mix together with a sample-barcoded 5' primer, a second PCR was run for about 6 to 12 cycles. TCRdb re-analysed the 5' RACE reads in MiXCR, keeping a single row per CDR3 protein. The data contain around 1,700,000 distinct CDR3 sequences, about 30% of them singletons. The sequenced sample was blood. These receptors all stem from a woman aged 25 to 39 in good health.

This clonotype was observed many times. CDR3 sequence (DNA): TGCGCCAGCAGCGGGACAGGGAGTCAGGAGAACTATGGCTACACCTTC. This sequence encodes CASSGTGSQENYGYTF. The gene calls are TRBV5-1 and TRBJ1-2; 9 bases agree with TRBD1. With 4 bases clipped from V and 2 bases from J, the junction kept 9 bases outside the gene matches. This CDR3 is built from 16 residues. Per the germline V gene, CDR1 is SGHRS and CDR2 is YFSETQ.

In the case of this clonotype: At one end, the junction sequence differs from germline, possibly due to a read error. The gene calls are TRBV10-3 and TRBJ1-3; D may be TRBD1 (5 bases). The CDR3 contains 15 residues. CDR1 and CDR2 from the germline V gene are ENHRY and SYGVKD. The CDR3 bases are TGTGCCATCCGCGGGGGAAGTAGCTCTGGAAACACCAGATATTTT. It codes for CAIRGGSSSGNTRYF.

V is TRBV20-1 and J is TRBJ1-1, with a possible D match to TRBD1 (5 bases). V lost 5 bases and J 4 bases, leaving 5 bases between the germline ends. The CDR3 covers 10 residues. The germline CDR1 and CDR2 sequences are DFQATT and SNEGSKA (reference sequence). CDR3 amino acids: CSADSTEAFF. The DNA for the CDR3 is TGCAGTGCTGACAGCACTGAAGCTTTCTTT.

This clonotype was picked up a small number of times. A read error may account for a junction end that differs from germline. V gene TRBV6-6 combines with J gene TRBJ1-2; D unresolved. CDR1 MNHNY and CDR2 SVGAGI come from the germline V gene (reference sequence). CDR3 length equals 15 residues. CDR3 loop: CASSYWRPANYGYTF. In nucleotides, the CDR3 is TGTGCCAGTAGTTACTGGAGGCCTGCTAACTATGGCTACACCTTC.

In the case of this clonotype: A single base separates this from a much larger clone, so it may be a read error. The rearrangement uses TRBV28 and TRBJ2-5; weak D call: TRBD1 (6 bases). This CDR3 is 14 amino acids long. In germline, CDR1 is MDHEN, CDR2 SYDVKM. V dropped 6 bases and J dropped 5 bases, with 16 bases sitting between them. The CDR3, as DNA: TGTGCCAGCAGGCCGGGACACGGAGGTGAGACCCAGTACTTC. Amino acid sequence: CASRPGHGGETQYF. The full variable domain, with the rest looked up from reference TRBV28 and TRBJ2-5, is DVKVTQSSRYLVKRTGEKVFLECVQDMDHENMFWYRQDPGLGLRLIYFSYDVKMKEKGDIPEGYSVSREKKERFSLILESASTNQTSMYLCASRPGHGGETQYFGPGTRLLVL.